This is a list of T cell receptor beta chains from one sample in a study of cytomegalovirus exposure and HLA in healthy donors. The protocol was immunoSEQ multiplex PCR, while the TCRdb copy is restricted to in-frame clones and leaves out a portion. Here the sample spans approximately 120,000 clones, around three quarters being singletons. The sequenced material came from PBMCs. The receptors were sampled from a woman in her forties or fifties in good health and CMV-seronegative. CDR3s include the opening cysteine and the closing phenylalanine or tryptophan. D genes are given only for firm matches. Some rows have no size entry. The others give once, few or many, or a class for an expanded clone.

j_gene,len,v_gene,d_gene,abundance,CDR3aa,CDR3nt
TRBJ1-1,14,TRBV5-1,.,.,CASSLSLGNTEAFF,TGCGCCAGCAGCTTGAGTCTAGGAAACACTGAAGCTTTCTTT
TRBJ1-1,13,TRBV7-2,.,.,CASSHTGNTEAFF,TGTGCCAGCAGCCATACAGGGAACACTGAAGCTTTCTTT
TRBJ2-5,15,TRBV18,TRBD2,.,CASSPGLAGVETQYF,TGTGCCAGCTCACCGGGACTAGCGGGAGTAGAGACCCAGTACTTC
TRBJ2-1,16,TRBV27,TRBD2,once,CASNPARTSGMDEQFF,TGTGCCAGCAACCCCGCAAGGACTAGTGGTATGGATGAGCAGTTCTTC
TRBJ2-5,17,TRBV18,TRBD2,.,CASSRPGLAGTQETQYF,TGTGCCAGCTCACGACCGGGACTAGCGGGGACACAAGAGACCCAGTACTTC
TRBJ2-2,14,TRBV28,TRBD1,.,CASSPPTGTGELFF,TGTGCCAGCAGTCCCCCGACAGGGACCGGGGAGCTGTTTTTT
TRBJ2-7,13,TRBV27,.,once,CASSLADSYEQYF,TGTGCCAGCAGTTTGGCCGATTCCTACGAGCAGTACTTC
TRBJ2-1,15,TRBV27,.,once,CASRSGEWSYNEQFF,TGTGCCAGCAGGAGCGGCGAGTGGTCCTACAATGAGCAGTTCTTC
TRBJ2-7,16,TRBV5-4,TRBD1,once,CASSLWVGTGAHEQYF,TGTGCCAGCAGCTTGTGGGTTGGGACAGGGGCCCACGAGCAGTACTTC
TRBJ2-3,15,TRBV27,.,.,CASSPEQGRTDTQYF,TGTGCCAGCAGTCCGGAGCAGGGTAGGACAGATACGCAGTATTTT
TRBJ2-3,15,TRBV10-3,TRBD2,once,CAISQGLAGTDTQYF,TGTGCCATCAGCCAGGGACTAGCCGGCACAGATACGCAGTATTTT
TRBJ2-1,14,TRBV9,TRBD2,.,CASSRLGGAVEQFF,TGTGCCAGCAGCCGACTCGGGGGGGCGGTTGAGCAGTTCTTC
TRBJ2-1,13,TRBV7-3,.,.,CASSTLAEGEQFF,TGTGCCAGCAGCACCCTAGCCGAGGGTGAGCAGTTCTTC
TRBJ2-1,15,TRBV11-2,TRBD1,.,CASSHPGTANNEQFF,TGTGCCAGCAGCCACCCCGGGACAGCCAACAATGAGCAGTTCTTC
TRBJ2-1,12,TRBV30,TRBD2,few,CAWVTSGHEQFF,TGTGCCTGGGTGACTAGCGGCCATGAGCAGTTCTTC
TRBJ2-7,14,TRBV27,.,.,CASSSLTTDYEQYF,TGTGCCAGCAGCTCCCTGACAACCGACTACGAGCAGTACTTC
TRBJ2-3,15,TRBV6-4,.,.,CASRDERPSTDTQYF,TGTGCCAGCAGGGACGAGCGGCCTAGCACAGATACGCAGTATTTT
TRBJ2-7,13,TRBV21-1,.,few,CASRLAGAYEQYF,TGTGCCAGCAGGCTAGCGGGAGCCTACGAGCAGTACTTC
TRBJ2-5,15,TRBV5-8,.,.,CASSLARASQETQYF,TGTGCCAGCAGCTTGGCCCGTGCCAGCCAAGAGACCCAGTACTTC
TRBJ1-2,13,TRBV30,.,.,CAWSVQGRGGYTF,TGTGCCTGGAGTGTACAAGGTCGAGGTGGCTACACCTTC
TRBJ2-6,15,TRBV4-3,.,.,CASSQSLSGANVLTF,TGCGCCAGCAGCCAATCCCTCTCTGGGGCCAACGTCCTGACTTTC
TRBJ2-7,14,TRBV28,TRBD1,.,CASSSLQGRYEQYF,TGTGCCAGCAGTTCTCTACAGGGGCGGTACGAGCAGTACTTC
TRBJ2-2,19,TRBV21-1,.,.,CASSQIGLAGAPVTGELFF,TGTGCCAGCAGCCAAATAGGTCTAGCGGGAGCTCCGGTCACCGGGGAGCTGTTTTTT
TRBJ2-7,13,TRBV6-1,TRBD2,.,CASSLADSYEQYF,TGTGCCAGCAGTCTAGCGGACTCCTACGAGCAGTACTTC